This T cell receptor (beta chain) was found in a study of blood T cells in healthy people across ages. Study results and caveats: More naive CD4+ cells and higher diversity were found in long-lived than in aged donors.

PCR was performed a second time for about 7 to 11 cycles using a sample-barcoded 5' primer and a J-beta primer mix. A template-switch adaptor with 12 random nucleotides tagged each cDNA molecule. A single record per CDR3 protein comes from TCRdb applying MiXCR to the 5' RACE reads. The repertoire has some 1.5 million distinct CDR3 sequences, roughly 27% of them found once; the top ten carry about 8%. Each sample yielded at least 6 million isolated PBMCs. As to this clonotype: The antigen is unknown.

This receptor was identified in a woman in her 30s in good health. The sequencing input was blood.

The CDR3 sequence: CASSYRGQGSYEQYF. CDR3 bases: TGTGCCAGCAGTTATAGGGGACAGGGGTCCTACGAGCAGTACTTC. The chain carries TRBV6-6 and TRBJ2-7, with 10 bases aligning to TRBD1. The germline V gene encodes CDR1 MNHNY and CDR2 SVGAGI (reference sequence). This CDR3 is 15 amino acids long. With 3 bases clipped from V and 1 base from J, the junction kept 3 bases outside the gene matches.